This T cell receptor beta chain was profiled in a study of T cells in Graves' hyperthyroidism and ophthalmopathy. There are many counts of this clonotype. This CDR3 contains 18 residues. V was pared by 6 bases and J by 1 base, with 22 bases between. It was RNA transcripts that yielded the amplified TCR beta CDR3 regions. The HTBI primer set served for first-round RT-PCR of the TCR CDR3. TCRdb used MiXCR to reprocess the multiplex PCR reads, holding one entry per CDR3 protein. The table lists about 320,000 distinct CDR3 sequences, about 15% of them singletons. Patients showing uncontrolled infection, other autoimmune disease, pregnancy or lactation were ineligible. PBMCs came from around 10 ml fresh peripheral blood.

This clonotype was obtained from a man between 25 and 39 years old with Graves' hyperthyroidism. The sample taken for sequencing was blood. The V gene is TRBV12-3 or TRBV12-4, the J gene TRBJ2-1, with D possibly TRBD2 on 6 matching bases. The CDR3 region has the DNA TGTGCCAGCAGCCCAGTGGAGGGCGGCGTCGCGTCCTACAATGAGCAGTTCTTC. It specifies CASSPVEGGVASYNEQFF.